These T cell receptor beta chains were read from a single sample in a study of identical twins. MiXCR, applied by TCRdb to the 5' RACE reads, yields one record per CDR3 protein. This table has about 220,000 distinct CDR3 sequences, approximately 6.8% appearing once. The sample was also linked to a second study, of yellow fever vaccine responses in identical twins.

Sequencing was done on a sample of CD8+ T cells sorted from blood. All receptors derive from a young woman in good health. Both conserved end residues are trimmed from each CDR3. The order of the fields is V gene, D gene, J gene, CDR3 protein. The D gene is left open where the match is weak.

v_gene: TRBV6-1
d_gene: .
j_gene: TRBJ1-6
CDR3aa: ASTSASYNSPLH

v_gene: TRBV27
d_gene: .
j_gene: TRBJ1-2
CDR3aa: ASSVTANYGYT

v_gene: TRBV20-1
d_gene: TRBD2
j_gene: TRBJ2-1
CDR3aa: SARDPAGVLYNEQF

v_gene: TRBV4-1
d_gene: TRBD1
j_gene: TRBJ2-7
CDR3aa: ASSQDGTGVSYEQY

v_gene: TRBV2
d_gene: .
j_gene: TRBJ1-6
CDR3aa: ASSGVPRGSPLH

v_gene: TRBV2
d_gene: .
j_gene: TRBJ1-2
CDR3aa: ASSEIRNYGYT

v_gene: TRBV12-3/TRBV12-4
d_gene: TRBD2
j_gene: TRBJ2-1
CDR3aa: ASSQSGRAGYNEQF

v_gene: TRBV6-5
d_gene: .
j_gene: TRBJ2-7
CDR3aa: ASSYSQYYEQY

v_gene: TRBV9
d_gene: .
j_gene: TRBJ2-7
CDR3aa: ASSGGTSTYEQY

v_gene: TRBV20-1
d_gene: .
j_gene: TRBJ1-1
CDR3aa: SARLPGGLLNTEAF

v_gene: TRBV12-3/TRBV12-4
d_gene: .
j_gene: TRBJ1-4
CDR3aa: ASSPTVILGKLF

v_gene: TRBV24-1
d_gene: .
j_gene: TRBJ2-2
CDR3aa: ATSDRATGELF

v_gene: TRBV15
d_gene: .
j_gene: TRBJ2-3
CDR3aa: ATSRDFSTDTQY

v_gene: TRBV20-1
d_gene: TRBD2
j_gene: TRBJ2-3
CDR3aa: SAPLAGNTDTQY

v_gene: TRBV15
d_gene: TRBD2
j_gene: TRBJ2-1
CDR3aa: ATSTPSGKDHNEQF

v_gene: TRBV2
d_gene: .
j_gene: TRBJ1-6
CDR3aa: ASRPDSSYNSPLH

v_gene: TRBV4-1
d_gene: .
j_gene: TRBJ2-4
CDR3aa: ASSQVLANIQY

v_gene: TRBV10-3
d_gene: .
j_gene: TRBJ2-3
CDR3aa: AISEGRGDTDTQY

v_gene: TRBV4-1
d_gene: TRBD1
j_gene: TRBJ2-2
CDR3aa: ASSQGQGADTGELF

v_gene: TRBV5-6
d_gene: .
j_gene: TRBJ1-1
CDR3aa: ASSLASGARTEAF

v_gene: TRBV7-7
d_gene: .
j_gene: TRBJ2-1
CDR3aa: ASSFSLARKEQF

v_gene: TRBV3-1
d_gene: .
j_gene: TRBJ1-2
CDR3aa: ASSQDDGYYGYT

v_gene: TRBV5-1
d_gene: TRBD2
j_gene: TRBJ2-7
CDR3aa: ASSQGLAGDEQY

v_gene: TRBV11-3
d_gene: .
j_gene: TRBJ2-1
CDR3aa: ASSLTWGTSPHEQF

v_gene: TRBV4-1
d_gene: .
j_gene: TRBJ2-5
CDR3aa: ASSQAGGQETQY

v_gene: TRBV5-1
d_gene: TRBD1
j_gene: TRBJ1-2
CDR3aa: ASSLEGTGDGYT

v_gene: TRBV9
d_gene: .
j_gene: TRBJ1-1
CDR3aa: ASSIGHPGTEAF

v_gene: TRBV7-9
d_gene: TRBD2
j_gene: TRBJ2-7
CDR3aa: ASSKGTSGRSTYEQY

v_gene: TRBV24-1
d_gene: TRBD2
j_gene: TRBJ2-1
CDR3aa: ATSDLGTSGTDEQF

v_gene: TRBV12-3/TRBV12-4
d_gene: .
j_gene: TRBJ1-1
CDR3aa: ASSQTGGSTEAF

v_gene: TRBV4-1
d_gene: .
j_gene: TRBJ1-5
CDR3aa: ASSQGWGVQPQH

v_gene: TRBV19
d_gene: .
j_gene: TRBJ2-1
CDR3aa: ASGTGSDSYNEQF

v_gene: TRBV4-1
d_gene: .
j_gene: TRBJ2-7
CDR3aa: ASSPGFDWEQY

v_gene: TRBV2
d_gene: .
j_gene: TRBJ2-1
CDR3aa: ASTGNEQF

v_gene: TRBV6-2/TRBV6-3
d_gene: TRBD2
j_gene: TRBJ2-1
CDR3aa: ASSSTSGYFDEQF

v_gene: TRBV6-4
d_gene: TRBD2
j_gene: TRBJ2-1
CDR3aa: ASSDGSGGYNEQF

v_gene: TRBV20-1
d_gene: .
j_gene: TRBJ2-3
CDR3aa: SARDRFLARNTQY

v_gene: TRBV15
d_gene: .
j_gene: TRBJ1-1
CDR3aa: ATSRDRGSTEAF

v_gene: TRBV15
d_gene: .
j_gene: TRBJ1-1
CDR3aa: ATSSRTANTEAF

v_gene: TRBV12-3/TRBV12-4
d_gene: .
j_gene: TRBJ2-1
CDR3aa: ASSFDRNNEQF

v_gene: TRBV9
d_gene: .
j_gene: TRBJ1-2
CDR3aa: ASSTISAGYT